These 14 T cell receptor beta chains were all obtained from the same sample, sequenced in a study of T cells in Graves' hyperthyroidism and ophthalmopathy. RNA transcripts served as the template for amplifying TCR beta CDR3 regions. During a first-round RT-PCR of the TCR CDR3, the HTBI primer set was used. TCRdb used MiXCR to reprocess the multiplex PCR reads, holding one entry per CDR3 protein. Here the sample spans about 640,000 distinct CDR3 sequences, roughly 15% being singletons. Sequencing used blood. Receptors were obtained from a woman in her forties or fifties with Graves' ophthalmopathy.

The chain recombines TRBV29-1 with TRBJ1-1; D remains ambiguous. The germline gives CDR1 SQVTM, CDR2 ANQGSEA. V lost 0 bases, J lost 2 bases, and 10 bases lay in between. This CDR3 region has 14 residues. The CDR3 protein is CSVEEGRINTEAFF. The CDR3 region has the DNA TGCAGCGTTGAAGAGGGGAGGATTAACACTGAAGCTTTCTTT.

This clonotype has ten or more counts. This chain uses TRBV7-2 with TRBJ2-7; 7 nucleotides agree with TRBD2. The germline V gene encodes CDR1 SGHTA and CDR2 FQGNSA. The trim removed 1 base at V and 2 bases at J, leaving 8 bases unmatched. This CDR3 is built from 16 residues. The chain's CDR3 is CASSLGGGAQTYEQYF. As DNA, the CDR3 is TGTGCCAGCAGCTTAGGGGGGGGAGCGCAGACCTACGAGCAGTACTTC.

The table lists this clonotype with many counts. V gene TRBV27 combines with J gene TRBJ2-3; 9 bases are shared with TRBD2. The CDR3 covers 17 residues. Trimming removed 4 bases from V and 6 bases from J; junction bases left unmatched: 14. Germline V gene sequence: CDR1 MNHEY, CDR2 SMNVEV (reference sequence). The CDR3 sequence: CASSSRLAGRQGDTQYF. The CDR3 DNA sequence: TGTGCCAGCAGTTCCCGTCTAGCGGGACGTCAGGGGGATACGCAGTATTTT.

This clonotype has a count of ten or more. Here the CDR3 reads CASSLLSRSYEQYF. As DNA, the CDR3 is TGTGCCAGCAGCTTATTATCCCGTTCCTACGAGCAGTACTTC. The chain uses TRBV11-2 and TRBJ2-7, with D hard to call. With 2 bases removed from V and 1 base from J, the gap between germline ends came to 9 bases. The germline CDR1 and CDR2 sequences are SGHAT and FQNNGV. The CDR3 totals 14 residues.

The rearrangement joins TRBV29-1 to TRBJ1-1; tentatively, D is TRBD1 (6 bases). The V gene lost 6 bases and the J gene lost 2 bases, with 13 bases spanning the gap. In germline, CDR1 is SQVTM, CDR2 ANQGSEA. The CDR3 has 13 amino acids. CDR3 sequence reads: CSVKGQKNTEAFF. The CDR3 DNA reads TGCAGCGTGAAAGGACAGAAAAACACTGAAGCTTTCTTT.

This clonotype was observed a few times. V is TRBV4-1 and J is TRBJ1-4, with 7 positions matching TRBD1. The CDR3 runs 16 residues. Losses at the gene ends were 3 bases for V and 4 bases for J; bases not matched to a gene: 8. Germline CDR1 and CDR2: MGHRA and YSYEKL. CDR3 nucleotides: TGCGCCAGCAGCCAGCGCCGGGACAGAAGTAATGAAAAACTGTTTTTT. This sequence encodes CASSQRRDRSNEKLFF.

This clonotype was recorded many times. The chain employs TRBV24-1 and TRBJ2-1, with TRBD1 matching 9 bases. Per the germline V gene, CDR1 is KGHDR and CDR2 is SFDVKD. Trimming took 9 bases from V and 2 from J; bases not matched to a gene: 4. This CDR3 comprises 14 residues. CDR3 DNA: TGTGCCACCTCCGACAGGGGGACCTACAATGAGCAGTTCTTC. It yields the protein CATSDRGTYNEQFF.

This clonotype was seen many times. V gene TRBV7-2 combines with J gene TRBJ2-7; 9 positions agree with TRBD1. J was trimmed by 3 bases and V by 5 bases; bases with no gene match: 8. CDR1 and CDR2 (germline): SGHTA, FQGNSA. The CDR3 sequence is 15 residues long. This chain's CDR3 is CASSLGQGRRYEQYF. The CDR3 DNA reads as TGTGCCAGCAGCCTGGGACAGGGCAGACGCTACGAGCAGTACTTC.

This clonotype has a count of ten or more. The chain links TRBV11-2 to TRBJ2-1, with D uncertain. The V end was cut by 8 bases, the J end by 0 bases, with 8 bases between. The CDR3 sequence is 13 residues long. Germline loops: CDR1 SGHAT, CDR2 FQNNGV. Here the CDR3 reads CASGVSSYNEQFF. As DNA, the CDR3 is TGTGCCAGCGGGGTTAGCTCCTACAATGAGCAGTTCTTC.

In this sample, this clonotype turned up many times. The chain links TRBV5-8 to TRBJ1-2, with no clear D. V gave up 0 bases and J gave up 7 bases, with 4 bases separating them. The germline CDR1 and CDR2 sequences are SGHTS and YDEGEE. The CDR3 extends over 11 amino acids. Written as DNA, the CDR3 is TGTGCCAGCAGCTTGGTTGTTGGCTACACCTTC. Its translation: CASSLVVGYTF.

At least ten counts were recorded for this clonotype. DNA of the CDR3: TGCAGTCTTGGCCGGACAGGGACTAGTACAGATACGCAGTATTTT. As protein: CSLGRTGTSTDTQYF. The chain is built from TRBV20-1 and TRBJ2-3; the D call may be TRBD1 or TRBD2 (8 bases each). V was cut by 8 bases and J by 3 bases, with 21 bases left in between. The CDR3 is 15 amino acids. The V gene's germline CDR1 is DFQATT and CDR2 SNEGSKA (reference sequence).

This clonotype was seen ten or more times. The CDR3 reads CATSDLGLAGGPDTGELFF. In nucleotides, the CDR3 is TGTGCCACCAGTGACCTCGGGCTAGCGGGAGGGCCCGACACCGGGGAGCTGTTTTTT. The chain is built from TRBV24-1 and TRBJ2-2, with 12 bases aligning to TRBD2. Germline CDR1 KGHDR, CDR2 SFDVKD. The CDR3 runs 19 residues. V was clipped by 4 bases and J by 3 bases; unmatched bases: 11.

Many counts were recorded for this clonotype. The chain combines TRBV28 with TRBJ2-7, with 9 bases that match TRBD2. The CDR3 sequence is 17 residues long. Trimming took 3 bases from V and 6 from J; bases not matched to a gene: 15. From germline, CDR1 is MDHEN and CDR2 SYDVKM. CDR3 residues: CASSLWTGLAGLGEQYF. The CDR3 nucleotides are TGTGCCAGCAGTTTGTGGACGGGCCTAGCGGGATTAGGCGAGCAGTACTTC.

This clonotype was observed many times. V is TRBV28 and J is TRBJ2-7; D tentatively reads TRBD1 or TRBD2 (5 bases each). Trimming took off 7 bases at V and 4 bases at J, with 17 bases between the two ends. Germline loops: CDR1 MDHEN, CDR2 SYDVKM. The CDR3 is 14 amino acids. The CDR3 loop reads CASKGGGVVYEQYF. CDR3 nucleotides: TGTGCCAGCAAGGGTGGGGGAGTAGTATACGAGCAGTACTTC.